The 4 T cell receptor beta chains reported below all come from one sample, sequenced in a study of blood T cell repertoires in COVID-19. TCRdb's copy holds only in-frame clones and misses some; the assay was immunoSEQ multiplex PCR. The sample lists 100,000 to 150,000 clones, 86% occurring once. The sequencing sample was made of peripheral blood. The receptors here all came from a human donor in a cohort sampled during active COVID-19.

The V and J genes are TRBV6-2 or TRBV6-3 and TRBJ2-2; 12 nucleotides agree with TRBD2. The CDR3 is 19 residues long. CDR1 and CDR2 from the germline V gene are MNHEY and SVGEGT. V lost 2 bases and J lost 1; bases outside the gene matches: 8. The CDR3 region is CASSYGLAGPYVNTGELFF. Here the CDR3 DNA reads TGTGCCAGCAGTTACGGACTAGCGGGACCGTACGTGAACACCGGGGAGCTGTTTTTT.

This chain joins TRBV2 and TRBJ2-5; 11 positions agree with TRBD2. J lost 4 bases, V lost 4 bases, and 11 bases had no gene match. Germline V gene data show CDR1 as SNHLY and CDR2 as FYNNEI. CDR3 length: 17 amino acids. The CDR3 here is CASSGRASGRTPETQYF. In DNA, the CDR3 is TGTGCCAGCAGTGGTCGGGCTAGCGGGAGGACACCAGAGACCCAGTACTTC.

This chain uses TRBV18 with TRBJ1-2; D is unclear. Germline lookup yields CDR1 KGHSH and CDR2 LQKENI. The V gene lost 0 bases and the J gene lost 6 bases, with 11 bases spanning the gap. There are 14 residues in the CDR3. CDR3 nucleotide sequence: TGTGCCAGCTCACCACCGTACAGATTGGATGGCTACACCTTC. It yields the protein CASSPPYRLDGYTF.

V gene TRBV12-3 or TRBV12-4 combines with J gene TRBJ1-2; D unclear. Trimming took off 5 bases at V and 4 bases at J, with 8 bases between the two ends. The CDR3 contains 12 residues. CDR3 DNA sequence: TGTGCCAGCAGTCTGAGTAGCTATGGCTACACCTTC. Protein product: CASSLSSYGYTF.